A single T cell receptor (beta chain) is shown here with its context. Antigen specificity is unknown. CDR3 size: 15 residues. Germline V gives CDR1 SQVTM, CDR2 ANQGSEA. V dropped 0 bases and J dropped 5 bases, with 17 bases sitting between them. This sample is drawn from a study of CD8 T cells in ankylosing spondylitis. Study-wide findings and caveats: Characteristic of ankylosing spondylitis blood, it appeared, was a TCR beta motif comprising roughly eight highly homologous variants. Significantly higher representation of disease-linked clones was reported for matched ankylosing spondylitis synovial fluid. Disease-linked clones, CD8+, were relatively rare in peripheral blood.

TCRdb itself ran the 5' RACE reads through MiXCR, one entry per CDR3 protein. Of about 240,000 distinct CDR3 sequences in the sample, roughly a tenth were seen once. This TCR came from a male donor with ankylosing spondylitis or in good health (not recorded which). The chain recombines TRBV29-1 with TRBJ2-7; maybe TRBD1 (6 bases). Sequenced: blood, either unsorted or a sorted T cell fraction (not recorded which). CDR3 sequence: CSVEDFGGSGDEQYF. As DNA, the CDR3 is TGCAGCGTTGAAGATTTTGGGGGATCAGGGGACGAGCAGTACTTC.